The T cell receptor (beta chain) described here comes from a study of CD8+CD57+ T cells in acquired aplastic anemia. In the study overall: When averaged, DNA from sorted CD4+ and CD8+ cells came to about 2.9 ug. CD4+ cells from healthy donors averaged roughly 9.9 million reads.

About this clonotype: What it binds is not known.

Genomic DNA provided the template from which TCR beta VDJ and CDR3 profiles were obtained. TCRdb re-called the reads with MiXCR, one entry per CDR3 protein. The sample holds fewer than 250,000 distinct CDR3 sequences; approximately 49% are singletons and the top ten take roughly 15%. V dropped 6 bases and J dropped 3; count of bases not matched to a gene: 6. Germline V gives CDR1 DFQATT, CDR2 SNEGSKA (reference sequence). The CDR3 spans 14 residues. General study findings and limits: No significant patient-versus-control difference appeared in CD8+ Simpson's diversity. The same twenty-nine CD8+ CDR3 sequences occurred in patients and in controls.

This chain connects TRBV20-1 to TRBJ2-2; TRBD2 aligns across 8 bases. The sequenced sample was sorted CD4+, CD8+, or CD8+CD57+ T cells (not recorded which) from PBMCs. This TCR was sampled from a human donor in good health, serving as a control. CDR3 in DNA: TGCAGTGCCTCCAGCGGGAGTGACACCGGGGAGCTGTTTTTT. The encoded protein is CSASSGSDTGELFF.